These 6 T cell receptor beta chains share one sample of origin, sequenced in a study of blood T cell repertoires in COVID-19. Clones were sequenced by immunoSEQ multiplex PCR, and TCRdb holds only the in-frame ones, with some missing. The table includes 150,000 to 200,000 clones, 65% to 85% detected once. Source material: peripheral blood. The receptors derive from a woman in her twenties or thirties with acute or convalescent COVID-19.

The CDR3 is CASRDGTSGSRHEQYF. The CDR3 nucleotides read TGTGCCAGCAGGGACGGGACTAGCGGGAGTAGGCACGAGCAGTACTTC. V is TRBV13 and J is TRBJ2-7, with 14 bases that match TRBD2. The germline CDR1 and CDR2 sequences are PRHDT and FYEKMQ (reference sequence). Trimming removed 6 bases from V and 5 bases from J; junction bases left unmatched: 9. CDR3 length: 16 amino acids.

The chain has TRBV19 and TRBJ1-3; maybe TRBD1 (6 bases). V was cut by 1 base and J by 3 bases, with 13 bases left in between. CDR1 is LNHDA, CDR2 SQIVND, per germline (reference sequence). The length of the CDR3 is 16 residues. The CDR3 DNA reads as TGTGCCAGTAGTATAGCGAGCGGGACAAATGGAAACACCATATATTTT. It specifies CASSIASGTNGNTIYF.

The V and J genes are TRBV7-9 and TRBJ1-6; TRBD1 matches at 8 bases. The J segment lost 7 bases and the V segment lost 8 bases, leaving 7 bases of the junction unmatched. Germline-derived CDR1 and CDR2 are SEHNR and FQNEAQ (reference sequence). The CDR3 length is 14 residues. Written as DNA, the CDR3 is TGTGCCAGCCGCCAGGGGGCGAAAAATTCACCCCTCCACTTT. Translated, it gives CASRQGAKNSPLHF.

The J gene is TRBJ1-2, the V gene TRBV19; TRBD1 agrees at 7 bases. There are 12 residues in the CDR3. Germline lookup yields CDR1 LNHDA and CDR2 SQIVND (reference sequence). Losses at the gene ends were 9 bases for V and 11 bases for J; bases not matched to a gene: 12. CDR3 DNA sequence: TGTGCCAGCGCACAGGGGATCATTGGGTACACCTTC. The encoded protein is CASAQGIIGYTF.

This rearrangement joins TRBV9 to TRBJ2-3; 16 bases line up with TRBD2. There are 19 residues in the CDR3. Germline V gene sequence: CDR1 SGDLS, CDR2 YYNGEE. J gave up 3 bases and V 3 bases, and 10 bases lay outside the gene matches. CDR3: CASSGPPGLAGGRTDTQYF. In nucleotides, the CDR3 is TGTGCCAGCAGCGGGCCCCCGGGACTAGCGGGGGGGCGGACAGATACGCAGTATTTT.

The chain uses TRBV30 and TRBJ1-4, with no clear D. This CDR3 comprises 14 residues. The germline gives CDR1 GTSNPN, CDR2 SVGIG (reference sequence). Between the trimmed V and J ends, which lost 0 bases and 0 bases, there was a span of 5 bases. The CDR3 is CAWSVRATNEKLFF. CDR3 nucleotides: TGTGCCTGGAGTGTCCGGGCAACTAATGAAAAACTGTTTTTT.